These 30 T cell receptor beta chains were all obtained from the same sample, sequenced in a study of blood T cells in healthy people across ages. A J-beta primer mix and a sample-barcoded 5' primer were used in a second PCR of roughly 6 to 12 cycles. Each CDR3 protein is one row after TCRdb ran MiXCR on the 5' RACE reads. The data hold hundreds of thousands of distinct CDR3 sequences, with about 28% observed a single time. The sequencing sample was made of blood. All receptors derive from a woman older than 75 in good health.

The V gene is TRBV5-1, the J gene TRBJ2-1; 8 bases match TRBD2. The germline V gene encodes CDR1 SGHRS and CDR2 YFSETQ. J lost 5 bases, V lost 3 bases, and 10 bases had no gene match. The CDR3 length is 16 residues. The CDR3 is CASSWGRSGGHNEQFF. CDR3 DNA: TGCGCCAGCAGCTGGGGCCGGTCGGGGGGGCACAATGAGCAGTTCTTC. Full variable domain (rest looked up from reference TRBV5-1 and TRBJ2-1): KAGVTQTPRYLIKTRGQQVTLSCSPISGHRSVSWYQQTPGQGLQFLFEYFSETQRNKGNFPGRFSGRQFSNSRSEMNVSTLELGDSALYLCASSWGRSGGHNEQFFGPGTRLTVL.

Many counts were recorded for this clonotype. The rearrangement links TRBV27 to TRBJ1-5; 7 nucleotides match TRBD1. Germline CDR1 MNHEY, CDR2 SMNVEV (reference sequence). CDR3 length equals 15 residues. The V segment lost 6 bases and the J segment 2 bases; nucleotides outside the gene matches: 7. The CDR3 sequence: CASSQTGLGNQPQHF. CDR3 nucleotide sequence: TGTGCCAGCAGCCAGACAGGGCTTGGCAATCAGCCCCAGCATTTT.

The chain's CDR3 is CASSLGVGSTDTQYF. The CDR3 region has the DNA TGTGCCAGCAGCTTAGGAGTAGGTAGCACAGATACGCAGTATTTT. This chain connects TRBV7-2 to TRBJ2-3, with D unclear. V lost 1 base and J lost 0, with 8 bases in between. Germline V gives CDR1 SGHTA, CDR2 FQGNSA. The CDR3 has 15 residues.

This clonotype came up many times. The chain combines TRBV5-6 with TRBJ2-5; TRBD2 matches at 9 bases. In germline, CDR1 is SGHDT, CDR2 YYEEEE. The CDR3 is 15 residues long. V trimming: 1 base; J trimming: 5 bases; junction bases outside the gene matches: 6. This chain's CDR3 is CASSLSAAGGETQYF. CDR3 bases: TGTGCCAGCAGCTTGTCGGCAGCGGGGGGTGAGACCCAGTACTTC. The whole variable domain, remainder taken from reference TRBV5-6 and TRBJ2-5, is DAGVTQSPTHLIKTRGQQVTLRCSPKSGHDTVSWYQQALGQGPQFIFQYYEEEERQRGNFPDRFSGHQFPNYSSELNVNALLLGDSALYLCASSLSAAGGETQYFGPGTRLLVL.

The sample holds many counts of this clonotype. This chain connects TRBV7-2 to TRBJ2-7; TRBD1 agrees at 7 bases. V lost 3 bases and J lost 2; bases outside the gene matches: 4. The germline gives CDR1 SGHTA, CDR2 FQGNSA. This CDR3 is 14 amino acids long. DNA of the CDR3: TGTGCCAGCAGCTTGCCAGGGGGTACCTACGAGCAGTACTTC. Residues: CASSLPGGTYEQYF.

The gene calls are TRBV18 and TRBJ2-7; 8 nucleotides match TRBD2. The CDR3 spans 14 residues. CDR1 and CDR2 from the germline V gene are KGHSH and LQKENI. V was clipped by 3 bases and J by 5 bases; unmatched bases: 6. The CDR3 coding sequence is TGTGCCAGCTCACCGACGGGAGGGTTGGACGAGCAGTACTTC. Residues: CASSPTGGLDEQYF.

This chain links TRBV2 with TRBJ1-1; D is unresolved. V was trimmed by 4 bases and J by 7 bases, leaving 10 bases between them. CDR1 and CDR2 from the germline V gene are SNHLY and FYNNEI. The CDR3 is made up of 12 amino acids. Written as DNA, the CDR3 is TGTGCCAGCAGTGTGAACTGGGGTGAAGCTTTCTTT. Translation gives CASSVNWGEAFF.

This chain joins TRBV21-1 and TRBJ2-5; TRBD1 is taken as the D call from the table, unchecked against the DNA. The J call may be faulty, since TRBJ2-7 better matches the DNA end. TRBV21-1 is marked as a pseudogene. The length of the CDR3 is 15 residues. CDR3 DNA sequence: TGTGCCAGCAGGAATTGCCGGGACAGGGTGCACGAGCAGTACTTC. Amino acid sequence: CASRNCRDRVHEQYF.

The chain is built from TRBV20-1 and TRBJ2-5; a possible D gene is TRBD2 (6 bases). Germline V CDR1 and CDR2: DFQATT, SNEGSKA (reference sequence). This CDR3 has 15 residues. V lost 5 bases and J lost 1, with 17 bases in between. The CDR3 nucleotides are TGCAGTGCTGACGGGACTGGCGGGGTCCAAGAGACCCAGTACTTC. Its translation: CSADGTGGVQETQYF.

J is TRBJ2-1 and V is TRBV5-6; TRBD2 agrees at 12 bases. Germline lookup yields CDR1 SGHDT and CDR2 YYEEEE. This CDR3 has 16 amino acids. V shed 4 bases, J shed 4 bases, and the junction held 6 bases outside the gene matches. The DNA for the CDR3 is TGTGCCAGCAGCCTACTAGCGGGGGGCCTTTACAATGAGCAGTTCTTC. Amino acid sequence: CASSLLAGGLYNEQFF.

This clonotype was observed a few times. Sequence at one end of the junction differs from germline and may be a read error. The rearrangement links TRBV7-7 to TRBJ1-4; D is ambiguous. There are 14 residues in the CDR3. In germline, CDR1 is SSHAT, CDR2 FNYEAQ (reference sequence). The CDR3 DNA reads as TGTGCCAGCAGCCGCACCGGGCCCAATGAAAAACCGTTTTTT. Encoded protein: CASSRTGPNEKPFF. Supplemented by reference TRBV7-7 and TRBJ1-4, the full variable domain reads GAGVSQSPRYKVTKRGQDVTLRCDPISSHATLYWYQQALGQGPEFLTYFNYEAQPDKSGLPSDRFSAERPEGSISTLTIQRTEQRDSAMYRCASSRTGPNEKPFFGSGTQLSVL.

Concerning this clonotype: A much bigger clone sits one base away, suggesting this may be a read error. The genes are TRBV3-1 and TRBJ2-3, with a possible D match to TRBD2 (6 bases). The CDR3 sequence is 16 residues long. With 3 bases removed from V and 2 bases from J, the gap between germline ends came to 15 bases. Germline CDR1 LGHDT, CDR2 YNNKEL (reference sequence). CDR3 bases: TGTGCCAGCAGCCAGACCGGGACTCAAGTCACAGATACGCAGTATTTT. Its translation: CASSQTGTQVTDTQYF.

Comment on this clonotype: An end of the junction does not agree with germline; a read error may underlie this. This chain uses TRBV7-9 with TRBJ2-1; no clear D gene. The CDR3 runs 14 residues. CDR1 and CDR2 (germline): SEHNR, FQNEAQ (reference sequence). The CDR3 loop is CAGSFDDAGNEQFF. CDR3 DNA sequence: TGTGCCGGCAGCTTCGATGACGCCGGCAATGAGCAGTTCTTC.

This clonotype came up many times. The gene calls are TRBV20-1 and TRBJ1-2; 9 nucleotides line up with TRBD1. The CDR3 covers 14 residues. In germline, CDR1 is DFQATT, CDR2 SNEGSKA (reference sequence). V trimming: 6 bases; J trimming: 4 bases; junction bases outside the gene matches: 9. Here the CDR3 DNA reads TGCAGTGCCCCCCGGACAGGGGAGGGCTATGGCTACACCTTC. It yields the protein CSAPRTGEGYGYTF.

J is TRBJ2-2 and V is TRBV20-1, with TRBD2 matching 10 bases. Losses at the gene ends were 6 bases for V and 4 bases for J; bases not matched to a gene: 5. This CDR3 has 14 amino acids. Germline CDR1 and CDR2: DFQATT and SNEGSKA (reference sequence). The CDR3 sequence: CSAGLAALTGELFF. In DNA form, the CDR3 reads TGCAGTGCAGGACTAGCGGCGCTCACCGGGGAGCTGTTTTTT.

V gene TRBV7-6 combines with J gene TRBJ1-1; TRBD1 is a possible D gene (6 bases). Germline V gives CDR1 SGHVS, CDR2 FNYEAQ. Trimming cost V 5 bases and J 0 bases, with 19 bases left between them. This CDR3 region has 17 residues. CDR3 amino acids: CASSLTIADSLNTEAFF. DNA of the CDR3: TGTGCCAGCAGCCTTACTATAGCGGACAGTTTGAACACTGAAGCTTTCTTT.

This clonotype occurred many times. The chain combines TRBV4-1 with TRBJ2-7, with TRBD1 matching 8 bases. CDR1 and CDR2 from the germline V gene are MGHRA and YSYEKL. This CDR3 has 16 amino acids. After removal of 0 bases from V and 7 bases from J, the junction contained 11 bases not matched to a gene. The CDR3 protein is CASSQDSRQGAREQYF. Here the CDR3 DNA reads TGCGCCAGCAGCCAAGACTCCCGGCAGGGGGCGCGGGAGCAGTACTTC.

This clonotype was seen at least ten times. This sequence joins TRBV29-1 and TRBJ2-3; D tentatively reads TRBD1 or TRBD2 (7 bases each). This CDR3 is built from 15 residues. Germline V CDR1 and CDR2: SQVTM, ANQGSEA. Trimming cost V 5 bases and J 2 bases, with 17 bases left between them. In nucleotides, the CDR3 is TGCAGCGTTCAGTTGCAGGGGGGGACCACAGATACGCAGTATTTT. This encodes CSVQLQGGTTDTQYF.

In this sample, this clonotype turned up many times. The gene calls are TRBV20-1 and TRBJ1-2, with 9 nucleotides matching TRBD1. CDR1 is DFQATT, CDR2 SNEGSKA, per germline (reference sequence). After removal of 2 bases from V and 5 bases from J, the junction contained 15 bases not matched to a gene. The CDR3 is 17 amino acids. The CDR3 reads CSARSIALGGQGYGYTF. The CDR3 bases are TGCAGTGCTAGATCCATCGCACTGGGGGGACAGGGTTATGGCTACACCTTC.

This chain uses TRBV19 with TRBJ2-4, with D possibly TRBD1 on 5 matching bases. The J call may not be correct, given that the DNA end is closer to TRBJ2-5. The V gene's germline CDR1 is LNHDA and CDR2 SQIVND (reference sequence). The CDR3 has 15 amino acids. CDR3 region: CASSIRAGWQETQYF. The CDR3 DNA follows: TGTGCCAGTAGTATTCGGGCAGGGTGGCAAGAGACCCAGTACTTC.

This clonotype has a handful of counts. This sequence joins TRBV2 and TRBJ1-1; D unclear. V lost 6 bases to trimming and J lost 2 bases, with 13 bases between them. The V gene's germline CDR1 is SNHLY and CDR2 FYNNEI. There are 14 residues in the CDR3. The CDR3 loop reads CASREMTVNTEAFF. The DNA of the CDR3 is TGTGCCAGCAGGGAGATGACGGTTAACACTGAAGCTTTCTTT.

Notes on this clonotype: This may stem from a read error, because a much larger clone lies one nucleotide away. The rearrangement uses TRBV20-1 and TRBJ2-1, with TRBD1 matching 7 bases. Unmatched junction bases numbered 12, after V lost 6 bases and J lost 13 bases. This CDR3 has 12 residues. CDR1 and CDR2 (germline): DFQATT, SNEGSKA (reference sequence). In DNA, the CDR3 is TGCAGTGCCCGGGACAGTTGGGAGACCCAGTTCTTC. Its protein is CSARDSWETQFF.

This rearrangement joins TRBV28 to TRBJ2-1; 9 bases are shared with TRBD2. Germline CDR1 and CDR2: MDHEN and SYDVKM. The CDR3 totals 15 residues. The junction had 4 bases not matched to a gene; V was cut back by 6 bases and J by 1 base. The CDR3 DNA sequence: TGTGCCAGCAGCCCGACTAGCGGTTCCTACAATGAGCAGTTCTTC. Residues: CASSPTSGSYNEQFF.

This clonotype was detected a few times. The genes are TRBV6-6 and TRBJ2-5; 12 nucleotides agree with TRBD2. The germline gives CDR1 MNHNY, CDR2 SVGAGI (reference sequence). The trim removed 6 bases at V and 2 bases at J, leaving 7 bases unmatched. This CDR3 comprises 16 residues. The CDR3 sequence: CASSFPGLAGQETQYF. The DNA of the CDR3 is TGTGCCAGCAGCTTTCCCGGACTAGCGGGGCAAGAGACCCAGTACTTC.

This clonotype was seen repeatedly, ten times or more. For the CDR3, the DNA is TGCAGCGTTCCGGGACGGACGACCTACGAGCAGTACTTC. Its translation: CSVPGRTTYEQYF. The V call is TRBV29-1, the J call TRBJ2-7, with D perhaps matching TRBD1 or TRBD2 (5 bases each). The CDR3 has 13 amino acids. The V gene's germline CDR1 is SQVTM and CDR2 ANQGSEA. V was clipped by 5 bases and J by 2 bases, with 13 bases between them.

Of note for this clonotype: This may arise from a read error, as a much more abundant clone is one base away. The chain has TRBV5-1 and TRBJ2-5, with D perhaps matching TRBD1 (5 bases). From germline, CDR1 is SGHRS and CDR2 YFSETQ. The CDR3 loop spans 14 amino acids. DNA for the CDR3: TGCACCAGCAGCTTGTCAGGTTCAGGGGAGACCCAGTACTTC. Encoded protein: CTSSLSGSGETQYF. The full variable domain, its missing parts supplied by reference TRBV5-1 and TRBJ2-5, is KAGVTQTPRYLIKTRGQQVTLSCSPISGHRSVSWYQQTPGQGLQFLFEYFSETQRNKGNFPGRFSGRQFSNSRSEMNVSTLELGDSALYLCTSSLSGSGETQYFGPGTRLLVL.

In this sample, this clonotype turned up many times. This rearrangement joins TRBV7-2 to TRBJ2-5; D possibly matches TRBD1 or TRBD2 (6 bases each). CDR1 and CDR2 (germline): SGHTA, FQGNSA. The CDR3 runs to 17 residues. V shed 5 bases and J shed 2 bases, with 21 bases lying between them. The CDR3 DNA sequence: TGTGCCAGCAGCGTTATCCATTCCGGGGGCGGTCAAGAGACCCAGTACTTC. Translated: CASSVIHSGGGQETQYF.

This clonotype came up many times. The chain recombines TRBV28 with TRBJ2-7, with 7 bases that match TRBD1. The J segment lost 3 bases and the V segment lost 7 bases, leaving 6 bases of the junction unmatched. This CDR3 is built from 13 residues. Germline CDR1 reads MDHEN; CDR2 reads SYDVKM. The CDR3 here is CASMTGMIYEQYF. The CDR3 DNA is TGTGCCAGCATGACAGGGATGATCTACGAGCAGTACTTC. Full variable domain (missing parts from reference TRBV28 and TRBJ2-7): DVKVTQSSRYLVKRTGEKVFLECVQDMDHENMFWYRQDPGLGLRLIYFSYDVKMKEKGDIPEGYSVSREKKERFSLILESASTNQTSMYLCASMTGMIYEQYFGPGTRLTVT.

This clonotype was counted many times. The chain is built from TRBV5-5 and TRBJ1-2; D not certain. Germline CDR1 SGHKS, CDR2 YYEKEE (reference sequence). The ends were cut back, 7 bases at V and 0 bases at J, with 13 bases in the middle. This CDR3 has 14 residues. In nucleotides, the CDR3 is TGTGCCAGCGGAGATCCGTACGCTAACTATGGCTACACCTTC. This gives the protein CASGDPYANYGYTF. The variable domain in full, completed from reference TRBV5-5 and TRBJ1-2, reads DAGVTQSPTHLIKTRGQQVTLRCSPISGHKSVSWYQQVLGQGPQFIFQYYEKEERGRGNFPDRFSARQFPNYSSELNVNALLLGDSALYLCASGDPYANYGYTFGSGTRLTVV.

This clonotype was seen at least ten times. The CDR3 region is CATSDSFQGARNQETQYF. In nucleotides, the CDR3 is TGTGCCACCAGTGACTCTTTCCAGGGGGCTCGGAACCAAGAGACCCAGTACTTC. The rearrangement uses TRBV24-1 and TRBJ2-5, with TRBD1 matching over 8 bases. The CDR3 length is 18 residues. J was trimmed by 0 bases and V by 4 bases; bases with no gene match: 12. Germline V gene sequence: CDR1 KGHDR, CDR2 SFDVKD.